This T cell receptor beta chain originates from a study of long-term antiretroviral therapy in people with HIV. In regard to this clone: Its antigen is still unknown.

At the survey level, the v3.0 immunoSEQ assay was run. Clones were sequenced by immunoSEQ multiplex PCR, and TCRdb holds only the in-frame ones, with some missing. The sample has about 39,000 clones; 86% are singletons. Regarding the study as a whole: Against controls, HIV repertoires showed narrower ranges of CDR3 length. Dominating the repertoire at all time points were the clones that expanded before ART.

In germline, CDR1 is SGDLS, CDR2 YYNGEE. Trimming removed 4 bases at V and 0 bases at J, with 17 bases between. The CDR3 extends over 16 amino acids. The sequence came from a woman under 30 with HIV. V gene TRBV9 combines with J gene TRBJ2-7, with a weak D call TRBD2 (8 bases). The sequencing here drew on unsorted PBMCs, taken just before starting antiretroviral therapy. The CDR3 DNA reads TGTGCCAGCAGCACGGGGGGGGACAGTTCCTCCTACGAGCAGTACTTC. Translation: CASSTGGDSSSYEQYF.